This T cell receptor (beta chain) was captured by sequencing in a study of blood T cell repertoires in COVID-19. Study-level background: There were acute and convalescent COVID-19 samples, and they came from the United States, Italy and Spain. T cells, B-cell-depleted T cells, or PBMCs provided the cDNA or gDNA that served as material.

With 6 bases removed from V and 4 bases from J, the gap between germline ends came to 16 bases. This CDR3 spans 14 amino acids. Germline CDR1 reads SQVTM; CDR2 reads ANQGSEA. As processed by the authors: The assay estimated nucleated cells by amplifying reference gene primers. Measured with immunoSEQ multiplex PCR; TCRdb has only the in-frame clones, and not every one. That table is the source of V, J and clone size, and D and trimming were worked out from the DNA. The sample shows under 100,000 clones, approximately 92% of them seen only once. This rearrangement joins TRBV29-1 to TRBJ2-1; maybe TRBD1 (6 bases). This clonotype was sampled from a woman aged 55 to 70 with active COVID-19. The sequenced sample was peripheral blood. The CDR3 coding sequence is TGCAGCGTACCGGCCGACAGGCGATACAATGAGCAGTTCTTC. Translating gives CSVPADRRYNEQFF.